This TCR beta chain emerged from a study of PD-1 blockade in classical Hodgkin lymphoma. No patient escaped relapse after autologous stem cell transplantation, and brentuximab vedotin exposure varied. Study-level points and caveats: Reasons behind the repertoire differences stay unclear, perhaps disease activity or earlier therapy. In CD4+ cells, TCR diversity went up significantly by C4D1, but in CD8+ cells it did not. The diversity seen at baseline in complete responders resembled that of newly diagnosed patients.

Profiling relied on immunoSEQ multiplex PCR, and the TCRdb table lists in-frame clones only, not all of them. The repertoire has more than 85,000 clones, about nine tenths of them found once; the top ten carry around 2.4%. In this sample, this clone turned up once. Its antigen is as yet unknown. This CDR3 comprises 15 residues. V was pared by 3 bases and J by 1 base, with 5 bases of the junction left unmatched. Germline assignment: CDR1 KGHSH and CDR2 LQKENI. The J gene is TRBJ1-1, the V gene TRBV18; TRBD1 aligns across 7 bases. Sample: peripheral blood mononuclear cells (PBMCs), taken before the second cycle of nivolumab. The sequence derives from a human donor with classical Hodgkin lymphoma. CDR3 nucleotides: TGTGCCAGCTCACCTTCCGGGACAGCGAACACTGAAGCTTTCTTT. Encoded protein: CASSPSGTANTEAFF.